This T cell receptor beta chain was captured by sequencing in a study of cytomegalovirus exposure and HLA in healthy donors. This CDR3 region has 15 residues. Germline-derived CDR1 and CDR2 are KGHSH and LQKENI. The J segment lost 1 base and the V segment lost 5 bases, leaving 7 bases of the junction unmatched. Worth noting for this clone: The target antigen is unknown.

Using immunoSEQ multiplex PCR, the repertoire was profiled, and TCRdb retains in-frame clones only, with some absent. The table lists 110,000 to 150,000 clones, about 95% of them singletons. Findings and caveats of the study: Clusters of TCRs from the first cohort tended to co-occur in the approximately 120 validation repertoires (as a later analysis found). Investigators reported fewer than 200 TCR beta chains as tied to cytomegalovirus.

The sequencing input was PBMCs. The chain is built from TRBV18 and TRBJ2-7; 8 bases fit TRBD1. The receptor's source is a man between 18 and 35 years old in good health and CMV-seropositive. CDR3 sequence (DNA): TGTGCCAGCTCATTAGGACAGGGATTTTCCTACGAGCAGTACTTC. This codes for CASSLGQGFSYEQYF.